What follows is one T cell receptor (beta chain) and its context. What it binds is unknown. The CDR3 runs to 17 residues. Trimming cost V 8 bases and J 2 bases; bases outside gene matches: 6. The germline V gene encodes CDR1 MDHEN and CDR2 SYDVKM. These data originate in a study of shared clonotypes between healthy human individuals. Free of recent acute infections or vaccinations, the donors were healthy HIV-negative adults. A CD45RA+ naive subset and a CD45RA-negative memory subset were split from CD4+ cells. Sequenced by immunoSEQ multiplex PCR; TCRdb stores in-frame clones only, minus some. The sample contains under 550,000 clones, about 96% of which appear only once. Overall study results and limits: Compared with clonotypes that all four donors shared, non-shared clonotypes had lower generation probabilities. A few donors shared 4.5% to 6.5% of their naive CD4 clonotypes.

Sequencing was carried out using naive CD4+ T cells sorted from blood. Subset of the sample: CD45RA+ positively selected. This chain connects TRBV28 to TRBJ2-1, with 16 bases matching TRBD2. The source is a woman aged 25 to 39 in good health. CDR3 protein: CASVGLAGGRAYNEQFF. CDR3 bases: TGTGCCAGCGTGGGACTAGCGGGAGGGCGGGCCTACAATGAGCAGTTCTTC. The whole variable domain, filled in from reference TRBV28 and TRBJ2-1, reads DVKVTQSSRYLVKRTGEKVFLECVQDMDHENMFWYRQDPGLGLRLIYFSYDVKMKEKGDIPEGYSVSREKKERFSLILESASTNQTSMYLCASVGLAGGRAYNEQFFGPGTRLTVL.